These 27 T cell receptor beta chains originate from one sample sequenced in a study of sequential checkpoint blockade in melanoma. TCRdb's copy holds only in-frame clones and misses some; the assay was immunoSEQ multiplex PCR. The table shows roughly 28,000 clones, with 70% to 85% occurring only once. The treatment denotes: randomized to nivolumab then ipilimumab (arm A) or the reverse (arm B). The source was CD8+ T cells sorted from blood (inferred from file names), collected from a patient given nivolumab and ipilimumab in sequence. These TCRs come from a human donor with melanoma.

V is TRBV4-2 and J is TRBJ2-1; 12 bases match TRBD2. Germline assignment: CDR1 LGHNA and CDR2 YNFKEQ. V was pared by 4 bases and J by 10 bases, with 8 bases of the junction left unmatched. The CDR3 sequence is 15 residues long. CDR3 protein: CASSPGLAGRGEQFF. CDR3 coding DNA: TGTGCCAGCAGCCCTGGACTAGCGGGGCGAGGGGAGCAGTTCTTC.

The chain recombines TRBV5-4 with TRBJ1-4; D unclear. V lost 4 bases to trimming and J lost 8 bases, with 15 bases between them. The CDR3 spans 14 residues. Germline V gene sequence: CDR1 SGHNT, CDR2 YYREEE (reference sequence). The CDR3: CASSDSPEREKLFF. The CDR3 bases are TGTGCCAGCAGCGATTCACCTGAGAGGGAAAAACTGTTTTTT.

V is TRBV28 and J is TRBJ2-7; 8 bases are a match to TRBD2. The V and J ends lost 8 bases and 0 bases, in that order; junction bases with no gene match: 12. Per the germline V gene, CDR1 is MDHEN and CDR2 is SYDVKM. This CDR3 spans 16 amino acids. CDR3 residues: CASARIRGGDSYEQYF. Written as DNA, the CDR3 is TGTGCCAGCGCTCGAATCCGGGGGGGGGACTCCTACGAGCAGTACTTC.

V gene TRBV4-1 combines with J gene TRBJ2-3; 7 bases are shared with TRBD2. Germline lookup yields CDR1 MGHRA and CDR2 YSYEKL. Unmatched junction bases numbered 12, after V lost 8 bases and J lost 1 base. The CDR3 is 16 residues long. In DNA form, the CDR3 reads TGCGCCAGCGCGCGGGGAGGGCTCTCAGGCACAGATACGCAGTATTTT. Protein sequence: CASARGGLSGTDTQYF.

This chain links TRBV7-9 with TRBJ2-1; D not resolved. V lost 2 bases and J 7 bases, leaving 9 bases between the germline ends. Germline values: CDR1 SEHNR, CDR2 FQNEAQ (reference sequence). This CDR3 spans 13 amino acids. This chain's CDR3 is CASSLRLINEQFF. The CDR3 nucleotides read TGTGCCAGCAGCTTACGACTGATAAATGAGCAGTTCTTC.

The V gene is TRBV19, the J gene TRBJ2-3; D is perhaps TRBD2 (7 bases). Germline-derived CDR1 and CDR2 are LNHDA and SQIVND (reference sequence). This CDR3 has 13 amino acids. The CDR3 DNA follows: TGTGCAGTAGGAGAGGGGGGGTTAGATACGCAGTATTTT. Translation gives CAVGEGGLDTQYF.

This sequence joins TRBV4-3 and TRBJ2-1; D possibly corresponds to TRBD2 (5 bases). The length of the CDR3 is 11 residues. Trimming stripped 6 bases from V and 7 bases from J, with 7 bases between. Per germline, CDR1 LGHNA and CDR2 YSLEER. DNA of the CDR3: TGCGCCAGCAGTCGGGGAAATGAGCAGTTCTTC. Translation: CASSRGNEQFF.

This clone was detected only once. The J gene is TRBJ1-2, the V gene TRBV9; D uncertain. V lost 0 bases and J 10 bases, leaving 7 bases between the germline ends. CDR1 SGDLS and CDR2 YYNGEE come from the germline V gene. The length of the CDR3 is 11 residues. In DNA, the CDR3 is TGTGCCAGCAGCGTAGGGCAGATCTACACCTTC. Protein: CASSVGQIYTF.

The V call is TRBV27, the J call TRBJ2-1, with TRBD2 matching 8 bases. Per germline, CDR1 MNHEY and CDR2 SMNVEV (reference sequence). V lost 1 base, J lost 8 bases, and 7 bases stayed unmatched. The CDR3 is 15 residues long. The CDR3 nucleotides are TGTGCCAGCAGTTTATTCGGGGGGGGCCTGCATGAGCAGTTCTTC. It codes for CASSLFGGGLHEQFF.

V and J are TRBV30 and TRBJ1-2; 12 bases line up with TRBD1. This CDR3 comprises 14 residues. Trimming cost V 4 bases and J 7 bases; bases outside gene matches: 7. Germline CDR1 and CDR2: GTSNPN and SVGIG (reference sequence). CDR3 residues: CAWTPGQGAGGYTF. The CDR3 DNA reads TGTGCCTGGACGCCGGGACAGGGGGCCGGTGGCTACACCTTC.

The CDR3 sequence: CASRLAGLEYNEQFF. The CDR3 DNA sequence: TGTGCCAGTAGATTAGCGGGACTGGAATACAATGAGCAGTTCTTC. The rearrangement uses TRBV19 and TRBJ2-1, with 8 bases lining up with TRBD2. This CDR3 is 15 amino acids long. Germline CDR1 and CDR2: LNHDA and SQIVND (reference sequence). V lost 6 bases and J lost 4; bases outside the gene matches: 8. Drawing the rest from reference TRBV19 and TRBJ2-1, the complete variable domain is DGGITQSPKYLFRKEGQNVTLSCEQNLNHDAMYWYRQDPGQGLRLIYYSQIVNDFQKGDIAEGYSVSREKKESFPLTVTSAQKNPTAFYLCASRLAGLEYNEQFFGPGTRLTVL.

The chain recombines TRBV29-1 with TRBJ1-1, with TRBD1 identical over 9 bases. Germline V gene sequence: CDR1 SQVTM, CDR2 ANQGSEA. V dropped 3 bases and J dropped 4; count of bases not matched to a gene: 6. The CDR3 is 14 residues long. CDR3 residues: CSVDFRTGATEAFF. The CDR3 DNA is TGCAGCGTTGATTTTAGGACAGGGGCCACTGAAGCTTTCTTT.

V usage is TRBV28 and J usage is TRBJ2-7; TRBD1 agrees at 9 bases. CDR3 length: 14 residues. V was pared by 6 bases and J by 3 bases, with 6 bases of the junction left unmatched. Germline CDR1 reads MDHEN; CDR2 reads SYDVKM. The CDR3 protein is CASRGQGQHYEQYF. The CDR3 DNA reads as TGTGCCAGCAGGGGACAGGGTCAGCACTACGAGCAGTACTTC.

This sequence joins TRBV6-5 and TRBJ2-7; 7 positions match TRBD2. The CDR3 runs 15 residues. The V and J ends lost 2 bases and 3 bases, in that order; junction bases with no gene match: 7. The germline V gene has CDR1 MNHEY and CDR2 SVGAGI. The CDR3 nucleotides are TGTGCCAGCAGTTACGGGGGGGGTGACCACTACGAGCAGTACTTC. Translated: CASSYGGGDHYEQYF.

The chain joins TRBV2 to TRBJ1-4, with 9 bases identical to TRBD1. CDR3 length: 15 residues. CDR1 is SNHLY, CDR2 FYNNEI, per germline. The J segment lost 6 bases and the V segment lost 3 bases, leaving 5 bases of the junction unmatched. The CDR3 is CASSEHRDRDEKLFF. The CDR3 DNA is TGTGCCAGCAGTGAGCATAGGGACAGGGATGAAAAACTGTTTTTT.

This rearrangement joins TRBV7-8 to TRBJ2-5; no firm D call. V was trimmed by 0 bases and J by 5 bases, leaving 10 bases between them. The CDR3 sequence is 14 residues long. Germline values: CDR1 SGHVS, CDR2 FQNEAQ. In DNA form, the CDR3 reads TGTGCCAGCAGCTTAGCTGGCCCGTCGGAGACCCAGTACTTC. Amino acids: CASSLAGPSETQYF.

This clone was seen a single time. V and J are TRBV9 and TRBJ2-5; possibly TRBD2 for D (5 bases). Trimming shortened V by 4 bases and J by 2 bases, and 15 bases separated the two germline ends. The CDR3 has 15 residues. The germline gives CDR1 SGDLS, CDR2 YYNGEE. CDR3 nucleotides: TGTGCCAGCAGCCCTAGCCAACAGCTACAAGAGACCCAGTACTTC. It specifies CASSPSQQLQETQYF.

V usage is TRBV9 and J usage is TRBJ1-4; TRBD1 agrees at 8 bases. There are 16 residues in the CDR3. V shed 3 bases and J 7 bases; nucleotides not matched to a gene: 11. Germline V gene lookup returns CDR1 SGDLS and CDR2 YYNGEE. The CDR3 loop is CASSAPTGAESEKLFF. As DNA, the CDR3 is TGTGCCAGCAGCGCTCCGACAGGGGCGGAAAGTGAAAAACTGTTTTTT.

The J gene is TRBJ1-2, the V gene TRBV5-4; D gene ambiguous. Trimming removed 3 bases from V and 8 bases from J, with 17 bases in between. Germline lookup yields CDR1 SGHNT and CDR2 YYREEE (reference sequence). The CDR3 is 14 residues long. CDR3: CASSYVVGGIGYTF. The CDR3 DNA sequence: TGTGCCAGCAGCTATGTTGTAGGAGGTATAGGCTACACCTTC.

The chain recombines TRBV7-6 with TRBJ2-2; unclear D gene. Trimming pared 2 bases from V and 8 bases from J, leaving 9 bases between. Germline V gene data show CDR1 as SGHVS and CDR2 as FNYEAQ. The CDR3 has 13 amino acids. The CDR3 spells CASSLYQEGELFF. In DNA form, the CDR3 reads TGTGCCAGCAGCTTATATCAGGAAGGGGAGCTGTTTTTT.

V usage is TRBV28 and J usage is TRBJ2-7, with 7 nucleotides matching TRBD1. The CDR3 runs to 14 residues. Germline CDR1 reads MDHEN; CDR2 reads SYDVKM. The V gene end was trimmed by 3 bases and the J gene end by 0 bases; junction bases not matched to a gene: 2. CDR3 DNA sequence: TGTGCCAGCAGTTTCGGGACAGTCTCCTACGAGCAGTACTTC. The encoded protein is CASSFGTVSYEQYF.

V is TRBV5-1 and J is TRBJ2-1; TRBD1 agrees at 9 bases. This CDR3 contains 13 residues. The V and J ends lost 3 bases and 9 bases, in that order; junction bases with no gene match: 4. CDR1 SGHRS and CDR2 YFSETQ come from the germline V gene. CDR3 DNA: TGCGCCAGCAGCTGGACAGGGGATGGTGAGCAGTTCTTC. The encoded protein is CASSWTGDGEQFF.

The chain employs TRBV7-8 and TRBJ2-7; D is unclear. This CDR3 is built from 14 residues. V was shortened by 0 bases and J by 0 bases, with 6 bases between the two germline ends. Germline V gene sequence: CDR1 SGHVS, CDR2 FQNEAQ. In nucleotides, the CDR3 is TGTGCCAGCAGCTTAGCTATGAGCTCCTACGAGCAGTACTTC. This encodes CASSLAMSSYEQYF.

V is TRBV7-9 and J is TRBJ2-7; maybe TRBD1 (7 bases). V lost 5 bases and J lost 3, with 14 bases in between. From germline, CDR1 is SEHNR and CDR2 FQNEAQ (reference sequence). This CDR3 region has 14 residues. CDR3 coding DNA: TGTGCCAGCAGCGAAACAGGGGACTTCTACGAGCAGTACTTC. Translation gives CASSETGDFYEQYF.

This chain joins TRBV5-1 and TRBJ2-6, with a possible D match to TRBD1 (6 bases). Germline V lookup: CDR1 SGHRS, CDR2 YFSETQ. Trimming removed 3 bases at V and 4 bases at J, with 29 bases between. The CDR3 extends over 21 amino acids. CDR3 nucleotides: TGCGCCAGCAGCTCCACCTTCACCGGGACCCCCCCGAGGGGGGGGGCCAACGTCCTGACTTTC. It encodes CASSSTFTGTPPRGGANVLTF. Full variable domain (missing parts from reference TRBV5-1 and TRBJ2-6): KAGVTQTPRYLIKTRGQQVTLSCSPISGHRSVSWYQQTPGQGLQFLFEYFSETQRNKGNFPGRFSGRQFSNSRSEMNVSTLELGDSALYLCASSSTFTGTPPRGGANVLTFGAGSRLTVL.

The rearrangement joins TRBV27 to TRBJ2-2; 7 nucleotides line up with TRBD1. The germline CDR1 and CDR2 sequences are MNHEY and SMNVEV (reference sequence). CDR3 length: 15 amino acids. Trimming at V came to 5 bases and at J to 4 bases, leaving 7 bases not matched to a gene. The CDR3 loop reads CASSPGQVRTGELFF. The CDR3, as DNA: TGTGCCAGCAGTCCAGGACAGGTGCGCACCGGGGAGCTGTTTTTT.

The chain recombines TRBV6-1 with TRBJ2-7, with a possible D match to TRBD1 (6 bases). The germline V and J ends were trimmed by 4 bases and 5 bases, with 9 bases remaining between them. This CDR3 comprises 12 residues. Germline V CDR1 and CDR2: MNHNS, SASEGT. DNA of the CDR3: TGTGCCAGCAGTGGCTACAGGGACGAGCAGTACTTC. It codes for CASSGYRDEQYF.